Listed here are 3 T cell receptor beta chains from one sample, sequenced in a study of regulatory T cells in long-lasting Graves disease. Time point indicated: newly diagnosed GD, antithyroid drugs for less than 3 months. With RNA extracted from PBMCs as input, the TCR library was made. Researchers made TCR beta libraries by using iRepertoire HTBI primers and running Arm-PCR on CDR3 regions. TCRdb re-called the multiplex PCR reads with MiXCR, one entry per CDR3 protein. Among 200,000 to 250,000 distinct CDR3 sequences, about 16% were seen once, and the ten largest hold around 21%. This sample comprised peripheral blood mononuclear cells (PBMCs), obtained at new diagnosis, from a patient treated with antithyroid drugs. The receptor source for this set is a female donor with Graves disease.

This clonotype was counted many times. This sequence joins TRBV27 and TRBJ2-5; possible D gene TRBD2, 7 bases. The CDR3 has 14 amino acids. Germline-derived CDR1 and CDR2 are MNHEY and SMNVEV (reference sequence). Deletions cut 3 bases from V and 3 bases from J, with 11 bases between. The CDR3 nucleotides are TGTGCCAGCAGTTTTCTAGGGGGGGAAGAGACCCAGTACTTC. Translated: CASSFLGGEETQYF.

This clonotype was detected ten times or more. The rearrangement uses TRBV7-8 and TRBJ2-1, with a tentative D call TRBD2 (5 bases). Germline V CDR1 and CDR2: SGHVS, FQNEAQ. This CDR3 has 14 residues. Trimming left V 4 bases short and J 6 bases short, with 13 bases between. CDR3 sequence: CASSSSLGANEQFF. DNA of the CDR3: TGTGCCAGCAGCTCCTCACTAGGCGCCAATGAGCAGTTCTTC.

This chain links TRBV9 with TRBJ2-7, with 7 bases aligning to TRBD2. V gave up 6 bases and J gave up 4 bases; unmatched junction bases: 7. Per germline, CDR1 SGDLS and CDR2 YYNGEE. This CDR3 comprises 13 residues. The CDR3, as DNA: TGTGCCAGCAACCATGGGGGGGGATACGAGCAGTACTTC. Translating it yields CASNHGGGYEQYF.